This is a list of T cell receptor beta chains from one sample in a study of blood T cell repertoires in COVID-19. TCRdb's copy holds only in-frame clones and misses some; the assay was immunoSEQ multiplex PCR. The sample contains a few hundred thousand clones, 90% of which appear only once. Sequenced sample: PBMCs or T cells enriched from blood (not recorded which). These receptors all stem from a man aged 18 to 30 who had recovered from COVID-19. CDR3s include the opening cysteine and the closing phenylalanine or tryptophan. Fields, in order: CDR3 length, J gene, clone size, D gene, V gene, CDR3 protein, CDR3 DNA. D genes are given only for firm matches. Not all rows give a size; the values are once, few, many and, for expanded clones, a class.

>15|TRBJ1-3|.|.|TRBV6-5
CALLDSLYSGNTIYF
TGTGCCCTTTTGGACAGCTTGTACTCTGGAAACACCATATATTTT
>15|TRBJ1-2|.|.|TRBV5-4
CASSTTSRAFYGYTF
TGTGCCAGCAGCACCACGAGCAGGGCCTTTTATGGCTACACCTTC
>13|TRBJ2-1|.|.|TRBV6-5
CASRRASYNEQFF
TGTGCCAGCAGGCGGGCCTCCTACAATGAGCAGTTCTTC
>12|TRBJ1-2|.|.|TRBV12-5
CASGPRSGDLIF
TGTGCTAGTGGCCCCCGCAGTGGTGACTTGATCTTC
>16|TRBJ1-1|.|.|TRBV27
CASRTSPEGMNTEAFF
TGTGCCAGCAGAACCTCGCCGGAGGGCATGAACACTGAAGCTTTCTTT
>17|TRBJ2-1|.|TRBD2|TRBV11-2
CASSSSLLAGRSDEQFF
TGTGCCAGCAGCTCCAGCCTTCTAGCGGGAAGGTCCGATGAGCAGTTCTTC
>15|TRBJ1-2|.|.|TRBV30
CAWSDSNERIYGYTF
TGTGCCTGGAGTGACTCGAATGAGAGGATCTATGGCTACACCTTC
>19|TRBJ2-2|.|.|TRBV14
CASSQEGGSRPLNTGELFF
TGTGCCAGCAGCCAAGAAGGCGGCAGCAGACCTCTGAACACCGGGGAGCTGTTTTTT
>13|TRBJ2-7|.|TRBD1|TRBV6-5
CATSLGTAYEQYF
TGTGCCACCTCTCTCGGGACAGCCTACGAGCAGTACTTC
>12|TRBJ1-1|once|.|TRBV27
CASSASRGYAFF
TGTGCCAGCAGTGCCAGTCGGGGGTATGCTTTCTTT
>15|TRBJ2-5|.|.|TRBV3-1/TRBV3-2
CASSQDLTSQETQYF
TGTGCCAGCAGCCAAGATCTCACATCACAGGAGACCCAGTACTTC
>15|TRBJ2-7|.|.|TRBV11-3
CASSFGDSLSYEQYF
TGTGCCAGCAGCTTCGGCGACAGTCTATCCTACGAGCAGTACTTC
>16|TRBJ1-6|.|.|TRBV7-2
CASSYWGPAGNSPLHF
TGTGCCAGCAGCTACTGGGGCCCCGCAGGAAATTCACCCCTCCACTTT
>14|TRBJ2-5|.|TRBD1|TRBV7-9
CASSQGQGVETQYF
TGTGCCAGCAGCCAAGGACAGGGCGTGGAGACCCAGTACTTC
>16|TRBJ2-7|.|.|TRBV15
CATSRGSTSGSTEQYF
TGTGCCACCAGCAGAGGTTCGACTTCGGGAAGTACCGAGCAGTACTTC
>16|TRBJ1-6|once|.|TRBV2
CASKPGSFDYNSPLHF
TGTGCCAGCAAGCCGGGATCCTTTGATTATAATTCACCCCTCCACTTT
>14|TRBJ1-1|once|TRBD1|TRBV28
CASSLRGGNTEAFF
TGTGCCAGCAGCCTCAGAGGGGGCAACACTGAAGCTTTCTTT
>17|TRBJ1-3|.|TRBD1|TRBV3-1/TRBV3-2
CASSHGDRVISGNTIYF
TGTGCCAGCAGCCATGGCGACAGGGTGATCTCTGGAAACACCATATATTTT
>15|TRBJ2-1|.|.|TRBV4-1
CASSQEPGGGGEQFF
TGCGCCAGCAGCCAAGAACCCGGCGGGGGCGGTGAGCAGTTCTTC
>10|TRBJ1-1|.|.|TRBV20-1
CSASLTEAFF
TGCAGTGCTAGTCTGACTGAAGCTTTCTTT
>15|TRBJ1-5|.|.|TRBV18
CASSPSGISNQPQHF
TGTGCCAGCTCACCAAGCGGGATTAGCAATCAGCCCCAGCATTTT
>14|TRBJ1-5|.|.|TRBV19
CASSMQGNNQPQHF
TGTGCCAGTAGTATGCAGGGAAATAATCAGCCCCAGCATTTT
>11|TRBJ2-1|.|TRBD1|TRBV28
CASRKDRVRFF
TGTGCCAGCAGGAAAGACAGGGTTCGGTTCTTC
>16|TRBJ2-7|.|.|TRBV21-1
CASSKIPGHLSYEQYF
TGTGCCAGCAGCAAAATCCCGGGACACCTGTCCTACGAGCAGTACTTC
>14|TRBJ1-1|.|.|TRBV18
CASTTIGGYTEAFF
TGTGCCAGCACCACGATTGGAGGGTATACTGAAGCTTTCTTT
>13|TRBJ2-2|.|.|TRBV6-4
CASRTPNTGELFF
TGTGCCAGCCGTACACCGAACACCGGGGAGCTGTTTTTT
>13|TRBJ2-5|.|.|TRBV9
CASSVVTGETQYF
TGTGCCAGCAGCGTAGTAACCGGGGAGACCCAGTACTTC
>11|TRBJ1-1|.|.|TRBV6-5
CASTVSTEAFF
TGTGCCAGCACCGTTAGCACTGAAGCTTTCTTT
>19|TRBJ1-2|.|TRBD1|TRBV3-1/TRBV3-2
CASSQLFGQEATSNYGYTF
TGTGCCAGCAGCCAATTATTTGGACAGGAAGCCACATCTAACTATGGCTACACCTTC
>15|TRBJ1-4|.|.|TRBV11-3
CASSLRARGNEKLFF
TGTGCCAGCAGCTTGCGGGCCCGGGGGAATGAAAAACTGTTTTTT
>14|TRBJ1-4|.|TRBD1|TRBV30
CAWSPGQGAEKLFF
TGTGCCTGGAGTCCGGGACAGGGGGCCGAAAAACTGTTTTTT
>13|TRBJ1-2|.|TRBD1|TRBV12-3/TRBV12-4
CASSLSRGHGYTF
TGTGCCAGCAGTTTGAGCAGGGGGCATGGCTACACCTTC
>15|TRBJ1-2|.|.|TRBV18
CASSPSGMTNYGYTF
TGTGCCAGCTCACCGAGCGGCATGACTAACTATGGCTACACCTTC
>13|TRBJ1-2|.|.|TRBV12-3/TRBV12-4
CASTRGANYGYTF
TGTGCCAGCACCCGGGGAGCCAACTATGGCTACACCTTC
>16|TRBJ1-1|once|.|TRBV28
CASSYLSGPQGTEAFF
TGTGCCAGCAGTTACTTATCCGGGCCCCAGGGTACTGAAGCTTTCTTT
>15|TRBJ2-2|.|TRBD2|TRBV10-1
CASSGTSGRVRELFF
TGCGCCAGCTCCGGGACTAGCGGGAGGGTCCGGGAGCTGTTTTTT
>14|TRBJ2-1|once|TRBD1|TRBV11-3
CASSFGTGPNEQFF
TGTGCCAGCAGCTTCGGGACAGGGCCCAATGAGCAGTTCTTC
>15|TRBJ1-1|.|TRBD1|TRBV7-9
CASTPWTGGNSEAFF
TGTGCCAGCACCCCATGGACAGGGGGCAATTCTGAAGCTTTCTTT
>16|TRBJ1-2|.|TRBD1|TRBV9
CASSQTATGSNYGYTF
TGTGCCAGCAGCCAAACTGCGACAGGGTCTAACTATGGCTACACCTTC
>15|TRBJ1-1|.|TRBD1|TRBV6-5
CASSYAAQGGTEAFF
TGTGCCAGCAGTTACGCCGCCCAGGGGGGCACTGAAGCTTTCTTT
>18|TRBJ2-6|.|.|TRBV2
CASTQGGSWSSGANVLTF
TGTGCCAGCACCCAGGGGGGCTCGTGGAGCTCTGGGGCCAACGTCCTGACTTTC